This TCR beta chain is from a study of blood T cell repertoires in COVID-19. Study-level background: The United States, Italy and Spain supplied acute and convalescent COVID-19 samples.

Method: immunoSEQ multiplex PCR; TCRdb's copy keeps in-frame clones and lacks some. The sample records roughly 45,000 clones, about nine tenths being singletons. V lost 5 bases to trimming and J lost 2 bases; unmatched junction nucleotides: 8. CDR3 length: 16 residues. Germline loops: CDR1 MNHEY, CDR2 SMNVEV (reference sequence). The sequenced material came from peripheral blood. The chain employs TRBV27 and TRBJ2-1; 8 bases fit TRBD2. This TCR came from a woman over 75 with COVID-19, enrolled during active disease. The CDR3 coding sequence is TGTGCCAGCAGTAAAAAGACGGGGGGGACCTACAATGAGCAGTTCTTC. Protein product: CASSKKTGGTYNEQFF.